These 29 T cell receptor beta chains originate from one sample sequenced in a study of blood T cell repertoires in COVID-19. Profiled with immunoSEQ multiplex PCR; TCRdb holds only in-frame clones, not every one. The table includes about 220,000 clones, 85% to 90% detected once. The sequencing input was PBMCs or T cells enriched from blood (not recorded which). Receptor source: a woman aged 50 to 60 with acute COVID-19.

This CDR3 reads CASSRDRASTDTQYF. The CDR3 coding sequence is TGTGCCAGCAGCCGGGACAGGGCTAGCACAGATACGCAGTATTTT. V gene TRBV6-4 combines with J gene TRBJ2-3, with 9 nucleotides matching TRBD1. The CDR3 extends over 15 amino acids. The germline V gene encodes CDR1 MRHNA and CDR2 SNTAGT. Trimming at V came to 6 bases and at J to 0 bases, leaving 4 bases not matched to a gene.

This chain connects TRBV6-5 to TRBJ2-5; possible D gene TRBD1, 6 bases. Trimming took off 6 bases at V and 5 bases at J, with 13 bases between the two ends. Germline CDR1 reads MNHEY; CDR2 reads SVGAGI. CDR3 length: 13 amino acids. The CDR3: CASSLTGTETQYF. Here the CDR3 DNA reads TGTGCCAGCAGCCTAACAGGGACGGAGACCCAGTACTTC.

V and J are TRBV7-3 and TRBJ1-6; no reliable D call. V was cut by 0 bases and J by 10 bases, with 16 bases left in between. The CDR3 consists of 16 residues. Germline assignment: CDR1 SGHTA and CDR2 FQGTGA. The CDR3 protein is CASSLTGGDLWSPLHF. The CDR3 region has the DNA TGTGCCAGCAGCTTAACGGGAGGCGACCTTTGGTCACCCCTCCACTTT.

This rearrangement joins TRBV5-1 to TRBJ1-1; 9 bases are shared with TRBD1. Looked up from germline, CDR1 is SGHRS and CDR2 is YFSETQ. J was trimmed by 7 bases and V by 4 bases; bases with no gene match: 8. The CDR3 spans 14 residues. The CDR3 sequence is CASSIQGAAGEAFF. CDR3 nucleotides: TGCGCCAGCAGCATACAGGGGGCAGCAGGTGAAGCTTTCTTT.

The genes are TRBV6-2 or TRBV6-3 and TRBJ2-7; the match to TRBD1 covers 7 bases. V lost 2 bases to trimming and J lost 2 bases; unmatched junction nucleotides: 12. Germline CDR1 is MNHEY and CDR2 is SVGEGT. The CDR3 spans 17 residues. The CDR3 DNA is TGTGCCAGCAGTTACGACCGGACAGGACAGACCCCCTACGAGCAGTACTTC. This codes for CASSYDRTGQTPYEQYF.

The CDR3 region is CASSARDRTHTEAFF. The CDR3 DNA follows: TGTGCCAGCAGTGCCCGGGACAGGACACATACTGAAGCTTTCTTT. The rearrangement links TRBV27 to TRBJ1-1, with 8 nucleotides matching TRBD1. V lost 5 bases to trimming and J lost 5 bases; unmatched junction nucleotides: 10. Germline CDR1 and CDR2: MNHEY and SMNVEV (reference sequence). The CDR3 spans 15 residues.

The V call is TRBV7-9, the J call TRBJ2-7; weak D call: TRBD1 (5 bases). Looked up from germline, CDR1 is SEHNR and CDR2 is FQNEAQ (reference sequence). Trimming left V 1 base short and J 5 bases short, with 9 bases between. This CDR3 spans 13 amino acids. The CDR3 sequence is CASSLGTPNEQYF. CDR3 bases: TGTGCCAGCAGCTTAGGGACACCAAACGAGCAGTACTTC.

The V and J genes are TRBV10-3 and TRBJ2-3; 9 bases match TRBD1. In germline, CDR1 is ENHRY, CDR2 SYGVKD. With 6 bases clipped from V and 4 bases from J, the junction kept 2 bases outside the gene matches. The CDR3 length is 13 residues. Here the CDR3 DNA reads TGTGCCATCAGGGGACAGGGCCCAGATACGCAGTATTTT. It is translated as CAIRGQGPDTQYF.

This chain uses TRBV25-1 with TRBJ1-4; the match to TRBD1 covers 7 bases. V lost 4 bases, J lost 8 bases, and 7 bases stayed unmatched. The germline V gene encodes CDR1 MGHDK and CDR2 SYGVNS. The CDR3 is made up of 14 amino acids. CDR3 region: CASSAADREEKLFF. In DNA form, the CDR3 reads TGTGCCAGCAGTGCCGCCGACAGGGAAGAAAAACTGTTTTTT.

The chain joins TRBV5-1 to TRBJ2-5; D is uncertain. The CDR3 runs 14 residues. The V and J ends lost 0 bases and 1 base respectively, with 7 bases between them. Germline CDR1 and CDR2: SGHRS and YFSETQ. The CDR3 here is CASSLAISQETQYF. The CDR3 DNA reads TGCGCCAGCAGCTTGGCCATTTCCCAAGAGACCCAGTACTTC. Variable domain in full (rest from reference TRBV5-1 and TRBJ2-5): KAGVTQTPRYLIKTRGQQVTLSCSPISGHRSVSWYQQTPGQGLQFLFEYFSETQRNKGNFPGRFSGRQFSNSRSEMNVSTLELGDSALYLCASSLAISQETQYFGPGTRLLVL.

The chain employs TRBV27 and TRBJ1-4; possibly TRBD1 for D (5 bases). The CDR3 covers 13 residues. V was shortened by 5 bases and J by 5 bases, with 9 bases between the two germline ends. Germline CDR1 is MNHEY and CDR2 is SMNVEV (reference sequence). CDR3 in amino acids: CASSVRQNEKLFF. CDR3 coding DNA: TGTGCCAGCAGTGTCAGACAGAATGAAAAACTGTTTTTT.

The rearrangement joins TRBV3-1 (or the pseudogene TRBV3-2) to TRBJ2-5; the match to TRBD1 covers 9 bases. With V trimmed by 1 base and J by 1 base, 10 bases remained unmatched. This CDR3 comprises 18 residues. CDR1 and CDR2 (germline): LGHDT, YNNKEL (reference sequence). The CDR3 DNA sequence: TGTGCCAGCAGCCAAGGCTTACAGGGGGCGATGGTCCAAGAGACCCAGTACTTC. Residues: CASSQGLQGAMVQETQYF.

The chain carries TRBV27 and TRBJ1-1, with 8 bases fitting TRBD1. Germline loops: CDR1 MNHEY, CDR2 SMNVEV (reference sequence). The CDR3 loop spans 16 amino acids. V shed 2 bases and J 8 bases; nucleotides not matched to a gene: 13. CDR3 in DNA: TGTGCCAGCAGTTTAGGAGTAGCGGGCAGGGGGCCGGAAGCTTTCTTT. As protein: CASSLGVAGRGPEAFF.

The chain joins TRBV11-3 to TRBJ2-2; TRBD1 might be the D (5 bases). V gave up 3 bases and J gave up 5 bases, with 7 bases separating them. Germline V gene data show CDR1 as SGHNT and CDR2 as YENEEA. CDR3 length equals 13 residues. CDR3: CASSFYRTGELFF. The CDR3 coding sequence is TGTGCCAGCAGCTTCTACAGGACCGGGGAGCTGTTTTTT.

The V and J genes are TRBV15 and TRBJ2-4; D may be TRBD2 (6 bases). The CDR3 covers 16 residues. V lost 0 bases, J lost 16 bases, and 25 bases lay in between. The germline V gene encodes CDR1 LNHNV and CDR2 YYDKDF (reference sequence). The CDR3 DNA reads TGTGCCACCAGCAGAGATCGTAATGGGGGAGGACAACTCTATTACTTC. Its protein is CATSRDRNGGGQLYYF.

The chain is built from TRBV19 and TRBJ1-5; 10 positions agree with TRBD1. Germline assignment: CDR1 LNHDA and CDR2 SQIVND (reference sequence). The V gene end was trimmed by 6 bases and the J gene end by 6 bases; junction bases not matched to a gene: 5. There are 14 residues in the CDR3. The CDR3 region has the DNA TGTGCCAGTAGGCCCGACAGGGGGCTTCAGCCCCAGCATTTT. Its translation: CASRPDRGLQPQHF.

This clone was detected a few times. This chain joins TRBV7-9 and TRBJ2-5; no definite D call. Trimming shortened V by 1 base and J by 1 base, and 7 bases separated the two germline ends. This CDR3 comprises 14 residues. Looked up from germline, CDR1 is SEHNR and CDR2 is FQNEAQ (reference sequence). As DNA, the CDR3 is TGTGCCAGCAGCTTAGGGCTGGCCCAAGAGACCCAGTACTTC. Translated, it gives CASSLGLAQETQYF.

This clone was seen only once. The chain recombines TRBV13 with TRBJ2-5, with a possible D match to TRBD1 (6 bases). Germline lookup yields CDR1 PRHDT and CDR2 FYEKMQ (reference sequence). V lost 1 base, J lost 4 bases, and 10 bases lay in between. The CDR3 length is 14 residues. The CDR3 region is CASSLEGRGETQYF. CDR3 DNA: TGTGCCAGCAGCTTAGAAGGCAGGGGAGAGACCCAGTACTTC.

The CDR3: CASSPRTGGNEQFF. CDR3 nucleotide sequence: TGTGCCAGCAGTCCCCGGACAGGGGGCAACGAGCAGTTCTTC. V and J are TRBV27 and TRBJ2-1, with 11 bases fitting TRBD1. This CDR3 has 14 residues. The germline CDR1 and CDR2 sequences are MNHEY and SMNVEV (reference sequence). After removal of 5 bases from V and 10 bases from J, the junction contained 7 bases not matched to a gene.

The chain has TRBV28 and TRBJ1-6, with TRBD1 matching over 8 bases. Trimming cost V 6 bases and J 7 bases; bases outside gene matches: 2. This CDR3 spans 13 amino acids. Germline V CDR1 and CDR2: MDHEN, SYDVKM. The CDR3 spells CASSRDRNSPLHF. Here the CDR3 DNA reads TGTGCCAGCAGCCGGGACAGGAATTCACCCCTCCACTTT. The full variable domain, completed using reference TRBV28 and TRBJ1-6, is DVKVTQSSRYLVKRTGEKVFLECVQDMDHENMFWYRQDPGLGLRLIYFSYDVKMKEKGDIPEGYSVSREKKERFSLILESASTNQTSMYLCASSRDRNSPLHFGNGTRLTVT.

The chain recombines TRBV7-8 with TRBJ2-5, with D tentatively TRBD2 (6 bases). The germline gives CDR1 SGHVS, CDR2 FQNEAQ. V lost 5 bases, J lost 1 base, and 17 bases lay in between. There are 16 residues in the CDR3. As DNA, the CDR3 is TGTGCCAGCAGCCTTACCCCCGGGACTCCCCAAGAGACCCAGTACTTC. Translation gives CASSLTPGTPQETQYF.

This rearrangement joins TRBV7-8 to TRBJ2-1; TRBD2 agrees at 8 bases. The germline CDR1 and CDR2 sequences are SGHVS and FQNEAQ. Trimming at V came to 0 bases and at J to 9 bases, leaving 13 bases not matched to a gene. The CDR3 runs to 17 residues. The CDR3 bases are TGTGCCAGCAGCTTAGCAGCGGGAGACCCCACAGTCGGTGAGCAGTTCTTC. Translating it yields CASSLAAGDPTVGEQFF. The complete variable domain, with remaining parts taken from reference TRBV7-8 and TRBJ2-1, reads GAGVSQSPRYKVAKRGQDVALRCDPISGHVSLFWYQQALGQGPEFLTYFQNEAQLDKSGLPSDRFFAERPEGSVSTLKIQRTQQEDSAVYLCASSLAAGDPTVGEQFFGPGTRLTVL.

This clone was picked up a small number of times. The chain links TRBV6-4 to TRBJ1-6, with TRBD1 matching 7 bases. Unmatched junction bases numbered 9, after V lost 2 bases and J lost 8 bases. Germline loops: CDR1 MRHNA, CDR2 SNTAGT. The CDR3 has 16 residues. The CDR3 nucleotides read TGTGCCAGCAGTGACGTCGACAGGGAAAAGGATTCACCCCTCCACTTT. Its translation: CASSDVDREKDSPLHF.

This rearrangement joins TRBV15 to TRBJ2-7, with 11 positions matching TRBD1. CDR3 length equals 15 residues. Germline V lookup: CDR1 LNHNV, CDR2 YYDKDF (reference sequence). V was clipped by 4 bases and J by 6 bases; unmatched bases: 8. CDR3 sequence: CATSKGQGAGSEQYF. CDR3 nucleotides: TGTGCCACCAGCAAAGGACAGGGGGCGGGCTCCGAGCAGTACTTC.

Only one count was recorded for this clone. The rearrangement uses TRBV9 and TRBJ2-3; no firm D call. Deletions cut 3 bases from V and 2 bases from J, with 10 bases between. Per germline, CDR1 SGDLS and CDR2 YYNGEE. The CDR3 spans 14 residues. CDR3 in amino acids: CASSAQSPTDTQYF. The CDR3, as DNA: TGTGCCAGCAGCGCCCAATCCCCCACAGATACGCAGTATTTT.

CDR3 DNA sequence: TGTGCCAGCAGCCAAGGAGGGTACACTAGCGGGAGGGGAGAGCAGTTCTTC. Translated, it gives CASSQGGYTSGRGEQFF. The chain carries TRBV3-1 (or the pseudogene TRBV3-2) and TRBJ2-1, with TRBD2 matching over 13 bases. V lost 1 base to trimming and J lost 10 bases; unmatched junction nucleotides: 10. This CDR3 has 17 residues. Per the germline V gene, CDR1 is LGHDT and CDR2 is YNNKEL (reference sequence).

CDR3 loop: CSVLVAWQFF. CDR3 DNA sequence: TGCAGCGTTCTGGTAGCTTGGCAGTTCTTC. V is TRBV29-1 and J is TRBJ2-1; no definite D call. Germline loops: CDR1 SQVTM, CDR2 ANQGSEA. The CDR3 has 10 amino acids. V was clipped by 5 bases and J by 12 bases, with 11 bases between them.

The chain combines TRBV5-1 with TRBJ1-1; D is unclear. CDR3 length: 14 amino acids. Germline values: CDR1 SGHRS, CDR2 YFSETQ. V was cut by 0 bases and J by 1 base, with 7 bases left in between. The CDR3: CASSLEYGNTEAFF. CDR3 in DNA: TGCGCCAGCAGCTTGGAATACGGGAACACTGAAGCTTTCTTT.

The V and J genes are TRBV28 and TRBJ1-1; D unclear. The germline V and J ends were trimmed by 1 base and 0 bases, with 9 bases remaining between them. This CDR3 has 15 residues. CDR1 is MDHEN and CDR2 is SYDVKM in the germline V gene. The CDR3 loop reads CASSLSPVLNTEAFF. The CDR3 DNA sequence: TGTGCCAGCAGTTTATCTCCGGTGCTGAACACTGAAGCTTTCTTT.